This T cell receptor (beta chain) appears in the sequencing data of a study of chronic HIV infection and antiretroviral therapy (dated by TCRdb to between 2014 and 2016). Library method: 5' RACE. TCRdb names Illumina MiSeq as the instrument used. TCRdb reanalyzed the raw reads on its own, using fastp at Q25 for trimming and MiXCR for clone calling, and kept in-frame beta chains. Entries are consolidated by CDR3 protein sequence, retaining the most common genes and DNA. Present in this sample are about 31,000 distinct CDR3 sequences, around 8.6% of which were seen just once. In total, the top ten clones hold about 2.7% of the sample. In its sample, this clonotype was seen a few times. No antigen is known for it. One base away there is no much larger clone; base qualities are not given. V loses 7 bases of germline sequence and J loses 0 bases, and the interval between the two ends is 7 bases. The CDR3 runs 14 amino acids, cysteine and phenylalanine included. Just CDR3 DNA is preserved here, 42 bases in frame from base 1. For CDR1 and CDR2, the germline V gene (reference sequence) lists SEHNR and FQNEAQ.

The sequenced sample was peripheral blood. The chain is made from TRBV7-9 and TRBJ1-6; there is no confident call for the D gene. The clonotype comes from an adult who had HIV and had not received antiretroviral therapy, or was an uninfected healthy control (not recorded which). The CDR3 amino acid sequence is: CASNKGSYNSPLHF. The nucleotide sequence is TGTGCCAGCAATAAGGGCTCCTATAATTCACCCCTCCACTTT.